The rows below give T cell receptor beta chains drawn from one sample of a study of T cell responses to AZD1222 COVID-19 vaccine. The assay was immunoSEQ multiplex PCR, and TCRdb's table has in-frame clones only and misses some. The sample shows 100,000 or so clones, around 87% of them seen only once. Material: peripheral blood, obtained on day 0 of AZD1222 vaccination. All receptors derive from an adult in good health. Both conserved end residues are part of each CDR3. The D gene is left open where the match is weak. Some rows have no size entry. The others give once, few or many, or a class for an expanded clone.

V,size,J,D,DNA,CDR3
TRBV6-4,once,TRBJ1-6,.,TGTGCCAGCAGTGACTCTTCTGGTTCACCCCTCCACTTT,CASSDSSGSPLHF
TRBV7-9,.,TRBJ2-5,.,TGTGCCAGCAGCTCAAGGGGGGGAAAGGGCCAGTACTTC,CASSSRGGKGQYF
TRBV18,.,TRBJ1-2,TRBD1,TGTGCCAGCTCTCCTAGGACAGGGGATAACTATGGCTACACCTTC,CASSPRTGDNYGYTF
TRBV4-2,.,TRBJ1-5,.,TGTGCCAGCAGCCAAGGAGGGCCCGACAGCGATCATCAGCCCCAGCATTTT,CASSQGGPDSDHQPQHF
TRBV4-1,once,TRBJ2-3,.,TGCGCCACTTCGAGGGGCGGCGAGAGTAGCACAGATACGCAGTATTTT,CATSRGGESSTDTQYF
TRBV7-2,.,TRBJ1-1,.,TGTGCCAGCAGCTCCAGGGAGGTCACTGAAGCTTTCTTT,CASSSREVTEAFF
TRBV7-9,.,TRBJ2-5,TRBD1,TGTGCCAGCAGCTTGGGGGCAGGGGGCGGTTTCGGGACCCAGTACTTC,CASSLGAGGGFGTQYF
TRBV5-1,.,TRBJ1-6,.,TGCGCCAGCAGCTTGGCGGACACCAATTCACCCCTCCACTTT,CASSLADTNSPLHF
TRBV2,few,TRBJ2-7,TRBD1,TGTGCCAGCAGAGGCCTGCCACAGGGGGCTCTTATCCGTCGGGCTTCCTACGAGCAGTACTTC,CASRGLPQGALIRRASYEQYF
TRBV15,once,TRBJ2-3,.,TGTGCCACCAGCAGAGATGATATCACAGATACGCAGTATTTT,CATSRDDITDTQYF
TRBV7-2,.,TRBJ2-2,.,TGTGCCAGCAGCTTAGCAGGGATCGGGGAGCTGTTTTTT,CASSLAGIGELFF
TRBV18,.,TRBJ1-1,.,TGTGCCAGCTCACAATCACAGGGAGAGTACACTGAAGCTTTCTTT,CASSQSQGEYTEAFF
TRBV10-3,few,TRBJ1-5,.,TGTGCCATCCAGGGAGAAGGGGTCAGTCAGCCCCAGCATTTT,CAIQGEGVSQPQHF
TRBV3-1/TRBV3-2,.,TRBJ1-2,.,TGTGCCAGCAGCGCACAGGGCGGACATGGCTACACCTTC,CASSAQGGHGYTF
TRBV19,.,TRBJ2-7,.,TGTGCCAGTAGTATTGGAGCGGCAGATACGTGGGAGCAGTACTTC,CASSIGAADTWEQYF